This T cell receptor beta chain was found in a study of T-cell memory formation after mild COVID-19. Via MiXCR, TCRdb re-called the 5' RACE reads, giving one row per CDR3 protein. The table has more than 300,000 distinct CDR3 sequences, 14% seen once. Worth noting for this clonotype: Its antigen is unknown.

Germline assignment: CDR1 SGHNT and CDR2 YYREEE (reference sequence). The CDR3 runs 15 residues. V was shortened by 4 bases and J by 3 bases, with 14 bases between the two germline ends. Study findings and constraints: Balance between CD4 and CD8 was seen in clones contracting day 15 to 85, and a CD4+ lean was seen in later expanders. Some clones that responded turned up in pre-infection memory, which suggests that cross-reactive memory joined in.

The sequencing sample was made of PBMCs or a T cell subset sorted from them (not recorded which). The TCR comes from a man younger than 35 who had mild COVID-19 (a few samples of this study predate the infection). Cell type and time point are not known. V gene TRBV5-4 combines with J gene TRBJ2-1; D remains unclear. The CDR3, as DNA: TGTGCCAGCAGCGCCCCCGCATTAGGCTACAATGAGCAGTTCTTC. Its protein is CASSAPALGYNEQFF. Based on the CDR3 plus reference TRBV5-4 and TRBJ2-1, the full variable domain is ETGVTQSPTHLIKTRGQQVTLRCSSQSGHNTVSWYQQALGQGPQFIFQYYREEENGRGNFPPRFSGLQFPNYSSELNVNALELDDSALYLCASSAPALGYNEQFFGPGTRLTVL.